These T cell receptor beta chains were read from a single sample in a study of T-cell memory formation after mild COVID-19. TCRdb re-called the 5' RACE reads through MiXCR, storing one row per CDR3 protein. Among roughly 300,000 distinct CDR3 sequences listed, approximately 14% were seen once. The sequencing input was PBMCs or a T cell subset sorted from them (not recorded which). Receptors originate from a man between 18 and 29 years old who had mild COVID-19 (a few samples of this study predate the infection). Cell type and time point are not known. Each CDR3 is given with its conserved first and last residue. A D gene is named only where the DNA matches it firmly. Some rows mark clone size as missing; the rest say once, few, many or name a class of expanded clone.

cdr3_aa: CASCLDRDGYF; cdr3_nt: TGTGCCAGCTGCTTAGACCGGGACGGTTACTTC; v_call: TRBV7-9; j_call: TRBJ2-5; d_call: .; clone_size: once
cdr3_aa: CASSIDRWTGDNTDTQYF; cdr3_nt: TGTGCCAGCAGTATCGATAGGTGGACAGGGGACAACACAGATACGCAGTATTTT; v_call: TRBV28; j_call: TRBJ2-3; d_call: TRBD1; clone_size: .
cdr3_aa: CASSPYKAEQFF; cdr3_nt: TGTGCCAGCAGTCCCTACAAGGCGGAGCAGTTCTTC; v_call: TRBV6-2/TRBV6-3; j_call: TRBJ2-1; d_call: .; clone_size: few
cdr3_aa: CASSLSGRGGTEAFF; cdr3_nt: TGTGCCAGCAGTTTAAGCGGCAGGGGAGGCACTGAAGCTTTCTTT; v_call: TRBV12-3/TRBV12-4; j_call: TRBJ1-1; d_call: .; clone_size: few
cdr3_aa: CASRQPSDTGELFF; cdr3_nt: TGTGCCAGCAGGCAGCCCTCGGACACCGGGGAGCTGTTTTTT; v_call: TRBV6-2/TRBV6-3; j_call: TRBJ2-2; d_call: .; clone_size: few
cdr3_aa: CASSQDGFGRDNEKLFF; cdr3_nt: TGTGCCAGCAGCCAAGATGGATTCGGGAGGGATAATGAAAAACTGTTTTTT; v_call: TRBV3-1; j_call: TRBJ1-4; d_call: .; clone_size: few
cdr3_aa: CASSRTGYQPQHF; cdr3_nt: TGTGCCAGCAGTCGCACAGGGTATCAGCCCCAGCATTTT; v_call: TRBV6-2/TRBV6-3; j_call: TRBJ1-5; d_call: .; clone_size: .
cdr3_aa: CASSERGRGTQYF; cdr3_nt: TGTGCCAGCAGTGAACGGGGGCGCGGGACCCAGTACTTC; v_call: TRBV6-1; j_call: TRBJ2-5; d_call: .; clone_size: few
cdr3_aa: CASSVVSGGWETQYF; cdr3_nt: TGTGCCAGCAGCGTAGTCTCGGGCGGATGGGAGACCCAGTACTTC; v_call: TRBV9; j_call: TRBJ2-5; d_call: .; clone_size: few
cdr3_aa: CASSPPAGGGYEQYF; cdr3_nt: TGTGCCAGCTCACCCCCAGCGGGGGGAGGTTACGAGCAGTACTTC; v_call: TRBV18; j_call: TRBJ2-7; d_call: TRBD2; clone_size: .
cdr3_aa: CAISEASRQETQYF; cdr3_nt: TGTGCCATCAGTGAGGCTAGCCGCCAAGAGACCCAGTACTTC; v_call: TRBV10-3; j_call: TRBJ2-5; d_call: .; clone_size: .
cdr3_aa: CASSQDPPSDTQYF; cdr3_nt: TGCGCCAGCAGCCAAGATCCGCCATCAGATACGCAGTATTTT; v_call: TRBV4-3; j_call: TRBJ2-3; d_call: .; clone_size: many
cdr3_aa: CASNEYGTGRNEQFF; cdr3_nt: TGTGCCAGCAACGAATACGGGACAGGGCGGAATGAGCAGTTCTTC; v_call: TRBV27; j_call: TRBJ2-1; d_call: TRBD1; clone_size: .
cdr3_aa: CASSFGRDTDTQYF; cdr3_nt: TGCGCCAGCAGCTTTGGGAGGGACACAGATACGCAGTATTTT; v_call: TRBV5-1; j_call: TRBJ2-3; d_call: TRBD2; clone_size: many
cdr3_aa: CATTGPEANYGYTF; cdr3_nt: TGTGCCACCACGGGACCCGAAGCTAACTATGGCTACACCTTC; v_call: TRBV7-9; j_call: TRBJ1-2; d_call: .; clone_size: .
cdr3_aa: CASGDIYYGYTF; cdr3_nt: TGTGCCAGCGGGGACATATACTATGGCTACACCTTC; v_call: TRBV6-1; j_call: TRBJ1-2; d_call: .; clone_size: .
cdr3_aa: CASTLSRERGTGELFF; cdr3_nt: TGTGCCAGCACCCTCTCCCGGGAACGAGGAACCGGGGAGCTGTTTTTT; v_call: TRBV7-6; j_call: TRBJ2-2; d_call: .; clone_size: few
cdr3_aa: CASSLVSADTQYF; cdr3_nt: TGTGCCAGCAGCCTGGTAAGCGCAGATACGCAGTATTTT; v_call: TRBV12-3/TRBV12-4; j_call: TRBJ2-3; d_call: .; clone_size: many
cdr3_aa: CASSGDFDRPASYEQYF; cdr3_nt: TGTGCCAGCAGTGGAGACTTCGACAGGCCCGCCTCCTACGAGCAGTACTTC; v_call: TRBV2; j_call: TRBJ2-7; d_call: .; clone_size: .
cdr3_aa: CASSFRVSTDTQYF; cdr3_nt: TGTGCCAGCAGCTTTAGGGTGAGCACAGATACGCAGTATTTT; v_call: TRBV13; j_call: TRBJ2-3; d_call: .; clone_size: .
cdr3_aa: CASSLIRGKRTQYF; cdr3_nt: TGTGCCAGCAGCTTAATAAGGGGGAAGAGAACCCAGTACTTC; v_call: TRBV11-2; j_call: TRBJ2-5; d_call: .; clone_size: many
cdr3_aa: CASSQGTAVRYEQYF; cdr3_nt: TGCGCCAGCAGCCAAGGGACCGCCGTGCGGTACGAGCAGTACTTC; v_call: TRBV4-3; j_call: TRBJ2-7; d_call: .; clone_size: .
cdr3_aa: CASRRGVAADTQYF; cdr3_nt: TGTGCCAGCCGGCGGGGGGTAGCGGCAGATACGCAGTATTTT; v_call: TRBV7-2; j_call: TRBJ2-3; d_call: TRBD2; clone_size: few
cdr3_aa: CSARVGGSWGTDTQYF; cdr3_nt: TGCAGTGCTAGAGTAGGAGGGAGCTGGGGCACAGATACGCAGTATTTT; v_call: TRBV20-1; j_call: TRBJ2-3; d_call: .; clone_size: few
cdr3_aa: CASSYSRTRGANYGYTF; cdr3_nt: TGTGCCAGCAGTTACTCGAGGACTAGGGGGGCTAACTATGGCTACACCTTC; v_call: TRBV6-5; j_call: TRBJ1-2; d_call: .; clone_size: .
cdr3_aa: CASSLPTHTEAFF; cdr3_nt: TGTGCCAGCAGCTTACCTACCCATACTGAAGCTTTCTTT; v_call: TRBV7-9; j_call: TRBJ1-1; d_call: .; clone_size: .
cdr3_aa: CASSPDWDTEAFF; cdr3_nt: TGTGCCAGCAGTCCAGACTGGGACACTGAAGCTTTCTTT; v_call: TRBV12-3/TRBV12-4; j_call: TRBJ1-1; d_call: .; clone_size: .
cdr3_aa: CASSLLDGSGANVLTF; cdr3_nt: TGTGCCAGCAGCTTATTGGACGGGTCTGGGGCCAACGTCCTGACTTTC; v_call: TRBV7-8; j_call: TRBJ2-6; d_call: .; clone_size: .
cdr3_aa: CASSLDTGNEQYF; cdr3_nt: TGTGCCAGCAGCTTAGATACAGGGAACGAGCAGTACTTC; v_call: TRBV7-7; j_call: TRBJ2-7; d_call: .; clone_size: .
cdr3_aa: CATSPEGNTEAFF; cdr3_nt: TGTGCCACCAGCCCTGAGGGGAACACTGAAGCTTTCTTT; v_call: TRBV15; j_call: TRBJ1-1; d_call: .; clone_size: few
cdr3_aa: CSARDLRAAVTDTQYF; cdr3_nt: TGCAGTGCTAGAGATCTTCGAGCGGCTGTCACAGATACGCAGTATTTT; v_call: TRBV20-1; j_call: TRBJ2-3; d_call: .; clone_size: few
cdr3_aa: CASSLGVQGDTQYF; cdr3_nt: TGCGCCAGCAGCTTGGGTGTGCAAGGAGATACGCAGTATTTT; v_call: TRBV5-1; j_call: TRBJ2-3; d_call: .; clone_size: few
cdr3_aa: CASSLLRGVPGELFF; cdr3_nt: TGTGCCAGCAGCCTTCTTCGAGGTGTGCCCGGGGAGCTGTTTTTT; v_call: TRBV7-2; j_call: TRBJ2-2; d_call: .; clone_size: few
cdr3_aa: CASSSYDTNAGELFF; cdr3_nt: TGTGCCAGCAGTTCGTACGACACGAACGCCGGGGAGCTGTTTTTT; v_call: TRBV6-6; j_call: TRBJ2-2; d_call: .; clone_size: few
cdr3_aa: CASSPGQGRSDHSPLHF; cdr3_nt: TGCGCCAGCAGCCCCGGACAGGGACGAAGTGATCATTCACCCCTCCACTTT; v_call: TRBV5-1; j_call: TRBJ1-6; d_call: TRBD1; clone_size: .